Following are 15 T cell receptor beta chains from one sample sequenced in a study of cytomegalovirus exposure and HLA in healthy donors (dated by TCRdb to the late 2010s). The library came from the immunoSEQ multiplex PCR assay. For the multiplex PCR, a mixture combining 60 forward primers for TCR Vbeta segments and 13 reverse primers for TCR Jbeta segments was used. The clones in this table, taken by TCRdb from immuneACCESS, are in-frame only. Not every clone is retained; where verified, under half of the shortfall comes from an unresolved V gene, and the cause of the rest is unknown. Here the sample has about 140,000 clones; approximately 83% occur a single time. Of the sample, 3% to 4% falls within the top ten clones. The material sequenced was PBMCs. All receptors derive from a male donor in good health and CMV-seronegative.

CDR3 DNA: TGTGCCAGCAGTATCCGACAGGGGTGGGGGTATGGCTACACCTTC. Amino acid sequence: CASSIRQGWGYGYTF. This chain joins TRBV28 and TRBJ1-2; 8 bases map to TRBD1. This CDR3 has 15 amino acids. With 5 bases clipped from V and 5 bases from J, the junction kept 10 bases outside the gene matches. CDR1 MDHEN and CDR2 SYDVKM come from the germline V gene.

The chain recombines TRBV5-1 with TRBJ2-2; 12 nucleotides match TRBD2. The J segment lost 5 bases and the V segment lost 4 bases, leaving 3 bases of the junction unmatched. The CDR3 covers 15 residues. Looked up from germline, CDR1 is SGHRS and CDR2 is YFSETQ. As DNA, the CDR3 is TGCGCCAGCAGCAGAGGACTAGCGGGAACCGGGGAGCTGTTTTTT. Its translation: CASSRGLAGTGELFF.

This rearrangement joins TRBV7-8 to TRBJ1-5; D is possibly TRBD1 (5 bases). The CDR3 consists of 17 residues. Trimming took off 1 base at V and 1 base at J, with 14 bases between the two ends. The germline V gene encodes CDR1 SGHVS and CDR2 FQNEAQ. CDR3 coding DNA: TGTGCCAGCAGCTTAGGGGGGAGGATTCGGAGCAATCAGCCCCAGCATTTT. Translated, it gives CASSLGGRIRSNQPQHF.

J is TRBJ2-5 and V is TRBV9; 11 bases line up with TRBD2. Germline loops: CDR1 SGDLS, CDR2 YYNGEE. After removal of 0 bases from V and 2 bases from J, the junction contained 3 bases not matched to a gene. This CDR3 is built from 16 residues. The CDR3 sequence is CASSVGGTSGQETQYF. In DNA form, the CDR3 reads TGTGCCAGCAGCGTAGGAGGGACTAGCGGACAAGAGACCCAGTACTTC.

The sample holds a few counts of this clone. This chain connects TRBV27 to TRBJ2-3; D possibly corresponds to TRBD2 (6 bases). CDR1 is MNHEY, CDR2 SMNVEV, per germline (reference sequence). The V end was cut by 5 bases, the J end by 2 bases, with 20 bases between. The length of the CDR3 is 17 residues. Here the CDR3 DNA reads TGTGCCAGCAGTCGCGACCCTCGGCGGGATATCACAGATACGCAGTATTTT. This encodes CASSRDPRRDITDTQYF.

The J gene is TRBJ2-3, the V gene TRBV6-5, with TRBD2 matching over 16 bases. Germline CDR1 and CDR2: MNHEY and SVGAGI. CDR3 length: 16 residues. V lost 0 bases to trimming and J lost 6 bases; unmatched junction nucleotides: 0. In nucleotides, the CDR3 is TGTGCCAGCAGTTACTCGGGACTAGCGGGAGGGGATACGCAGTATTTT. Translating it yields CASSYSGLAGGDTQYF.

For this clone: This same CDR3 is encoded by further DNA sequences in the sample. This chain uses TRBV9 with TRBJ1-5, with D perhaps matching TRBD1 (5 bases). Germline V gene lookup returns CDR1 SGDLS and CDR2 YYNGEE. V was trimmed by 0 bases and J by 7 bases, leaving 8 bases between them. The CDR3 totals 13 residues. The CDR3: CASSVAGGQPQHF. The DNA of the CDR3 is TGTGCCAGCAGCGTAGCCGGGGGGCAGCCCCAGCATTTT.

The chain has TRBV19 and TRBJ2-3; 7 nucleotides align to TRBD2. This CDR3 region has 15 residues. V dropped 3 bases and J dropped 1; count of bases not matched to a gene: 4. CDR1 is LNHDA, CDR2 SQIVND, per germline (reference sequence). This chain's CDR3 is CASSMRSGGTDTQYF. Written as DNA, the CDR3 is TGTGCCAGTAGTATGAGGAGCGGGGGCACAGATACGCAGTATTTT.

This chain uses TRBV7-2 with TRBJ2-1; the match to TRBD1 covers 10 bases. The germline gives CDR1 SGHTA, CDR2 FQGNSA. The length of the CDR3 is 19 residues. V lost 3 bases and J lost 5; bases outside the gene matches: 16. The CDR3 nucleotides are TGTGCCAGCAGCTTGGCCGGGACAGGGGTCTTATTTACCGACAATGAGCAGTTCTTC. It encodes CASSLAGTGVLFTDNEQFF.

The rearrangement links TRBV7-6 to TRBJ2-2, with a tentative D call TRBD2 (7 bases). The CDR3 is 14 amino acids. CDR1 and CDR2 (germline): SGHVS, FNYEAQ. Trimming took off 8 bases at V and 4 bases at J, with 14 bases between the two ends. The CDR3 loop is CASAGGPGTGELFF. The CDR3, as DNA: TGTGCCAGCGCCGGGGGGCCGGGCACCGGGGAGCTGTTTTTT.

The chain uses TRBV29-1 and TRBJ2-5; 10 bases line up with TRBD1. Germline V gene lookup returns CDR1 SQVTM and CDR2 ANQGSEA. V lost 5 bases, J lost 5 bases, and 2 bases stayed unmatched. The length of the CDR3 is 12 residues. The DNA of the CDR3 is TGCAGCGTTCAGGGACAGGGGGAGACCCAGTACTTC. Amino acids: CSVQGQGETQYF.

The V call is TRBV5-1, the J call TRBJ2-3, with a tentative D call TRBD1 (5 bases). The CDR3 runs to 14 residues. Germline CDR1 SGHRS, CDR2 YFSETQ. V was cut by 1 base and J by 2 bases, with 8 bases left in between. The CDR3 nucleotides read TGCGCCAGCAGCTTGCAACAGGTCACAGATACGCAGTATTTT. This gives the protein CASSLQQVTDTQYF. The variable domain in full, completed from reference TRBV5-1 and TRBJ2-3, reads KAGVTQTPRYLIKTRGQQVTLSCSPISGHRSVSWYQQTPGQGLQFLFEYFSETQRNKGNFPGRFSGRQFSNSRSEMNVSTLELGDSALYLCASSLQQVTDTQYFGPGTRLTVL.

The rearrangement joins TRBV6-6 to TRBJ1-5; D call uncertain. Trimming left V 6 bases short and J 0 bases short, with 6 bases between. The length of the CDR3 is 13 residues. CDR1 is MNHNY and CDR2 is SVGAGI in the germline V gene (reference sequence). The CDR3 DNA reads as TGTGCCAGCAGCCCTAATAGCAATCAGCCCCAGCATTTT. Amino acid sequence: CASSPNSNQPQHF.

The chain combines TRBV6-6 with TRBJ1-1; the D is unclear. CDR1 and CDR2 from the germline V gene are MNHNY and SVGAGI (reference sequence). The CDR3 length is 11 residues. V lost 6 bases to trimming and J lost 3 bases, with 5 bases between them. CDR3 DNA: TGTGCCAGCAGGAGGGACACTGAAGCTTTCTTT. Amino acid sequence: CASRRDTEAFF.

This chain uses TRBV10-3 with TRBJ2-5; TRBD2 matches 10 bases. Germline values: CDR1 ENHRY, CDR2 SYGVKD. Trimming took 2 bases from V and 9 from J; bases not matched to a gene: 18. The CDR3 runs 18 residues. CDR3 residues: CAISEHGLAGDLIGAQYF. CDR3 DNA sequence: TGTGCCATCAGTGAGCATGGGCTAGCGGGGGACCTCATTGGGGCCCAGTACTTC.